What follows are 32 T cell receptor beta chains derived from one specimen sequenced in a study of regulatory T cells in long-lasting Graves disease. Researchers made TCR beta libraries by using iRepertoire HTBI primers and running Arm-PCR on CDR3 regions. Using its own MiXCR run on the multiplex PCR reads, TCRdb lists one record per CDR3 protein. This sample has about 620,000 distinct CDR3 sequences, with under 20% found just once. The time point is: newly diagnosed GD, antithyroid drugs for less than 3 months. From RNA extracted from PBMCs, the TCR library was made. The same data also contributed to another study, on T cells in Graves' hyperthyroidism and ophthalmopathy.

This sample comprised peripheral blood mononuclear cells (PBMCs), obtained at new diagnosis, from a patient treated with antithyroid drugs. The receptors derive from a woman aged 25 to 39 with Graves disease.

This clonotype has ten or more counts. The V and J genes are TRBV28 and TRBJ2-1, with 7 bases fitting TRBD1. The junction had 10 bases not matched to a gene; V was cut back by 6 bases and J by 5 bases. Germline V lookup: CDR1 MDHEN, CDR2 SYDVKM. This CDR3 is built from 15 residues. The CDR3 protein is CASREAGDRDNEQFF. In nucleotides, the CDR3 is TGTGCCAGCAGGGAGGCCGGAGACAGGGACAATGAGCAGTTCTTC.

The DNA of the CDR3 is TGCGCCAGCAGCCGGGACATGACGGGGGCCAACGTCCTGACTTTC. This codes for CASSRDMTGANVLTF. The gene calls are TRBV5-1 and TRBJ2-6, with D maybe TRBD1 (6 bases). The V gene's germline CDR1 is SGHRS and CDR2 YFSETQ. The V end was cut by 4 bases, the J end by 4 bases, with 12 bases between. This CDR3 has 15 residues.

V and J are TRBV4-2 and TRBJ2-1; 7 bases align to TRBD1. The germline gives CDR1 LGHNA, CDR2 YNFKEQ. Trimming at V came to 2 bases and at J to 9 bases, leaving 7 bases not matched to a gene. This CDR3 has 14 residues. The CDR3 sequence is CASSQRDRAPEQFF. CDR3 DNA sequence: TGTGCCAGCAGCCAACGTGACAGGGCCCCTGAGCAGTTCTTC.

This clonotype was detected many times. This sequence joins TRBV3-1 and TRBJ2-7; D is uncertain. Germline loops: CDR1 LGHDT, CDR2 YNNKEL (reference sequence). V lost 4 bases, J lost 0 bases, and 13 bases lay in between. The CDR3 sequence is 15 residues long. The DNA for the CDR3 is TGTGCCAGCAGCCCCCAACCCCTTGTCTCCTACGAGCAGTACTTC. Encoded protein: CASSPQPLVSYEQYF.

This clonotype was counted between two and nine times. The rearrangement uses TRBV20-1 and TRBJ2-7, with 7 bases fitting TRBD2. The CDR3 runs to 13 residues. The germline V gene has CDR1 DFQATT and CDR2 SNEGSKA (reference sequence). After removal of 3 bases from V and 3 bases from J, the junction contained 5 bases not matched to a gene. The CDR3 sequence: CSARGTTNYEQYF. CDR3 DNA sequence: TGCAGTGCTAGGGGGACTACTAACTACGAGCAGTACTTC.

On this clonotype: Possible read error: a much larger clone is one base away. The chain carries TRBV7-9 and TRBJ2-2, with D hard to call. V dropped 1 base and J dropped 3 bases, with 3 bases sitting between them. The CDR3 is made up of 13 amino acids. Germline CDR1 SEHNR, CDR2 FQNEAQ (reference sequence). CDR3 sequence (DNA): TGTGCCAGCAGCTTAGACTACACCGGGGAGCTGTTTTTT. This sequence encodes CASSLDYTGELFF.

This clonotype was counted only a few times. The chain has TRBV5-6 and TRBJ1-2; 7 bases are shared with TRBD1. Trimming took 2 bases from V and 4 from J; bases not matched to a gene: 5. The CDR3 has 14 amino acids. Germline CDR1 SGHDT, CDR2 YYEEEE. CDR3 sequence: CASSFVDRAYGYTF. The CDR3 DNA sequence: TGTGCCAGCAGCTTCGTCGACAGGGCCTATGGCTACACCTTC.

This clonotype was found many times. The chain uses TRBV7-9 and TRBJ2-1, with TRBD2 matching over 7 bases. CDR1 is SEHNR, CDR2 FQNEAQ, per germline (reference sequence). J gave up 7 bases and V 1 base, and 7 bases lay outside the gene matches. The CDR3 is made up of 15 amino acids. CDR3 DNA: TGTGCCAGCAGCTTAGGCGGCGGGAGTTCAAATGAGCAGTTCTTC. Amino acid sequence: CASSLGGGSSNEQFF. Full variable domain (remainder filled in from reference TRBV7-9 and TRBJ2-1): DTGVSQNPRHKITKRGQNVTFRCDPISEHNRLYWYRQTLGQGPEFLTYFQNEAQLEKSRLLSDRFSAERPKGSFSTLEIQRTEQGDSAMYLCASSLGGGSSNEQFFGPGTRLTVL.

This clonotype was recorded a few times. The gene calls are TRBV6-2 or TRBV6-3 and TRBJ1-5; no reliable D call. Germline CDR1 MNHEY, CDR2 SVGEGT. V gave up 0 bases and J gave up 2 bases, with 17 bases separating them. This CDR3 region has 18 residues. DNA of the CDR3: TGTGCCAGCAGTTACTCGTTATCGGGCACCCAGGGCAATCAGCCCCAGCATTTT. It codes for CASSYSLSGTQGNQPQHF.

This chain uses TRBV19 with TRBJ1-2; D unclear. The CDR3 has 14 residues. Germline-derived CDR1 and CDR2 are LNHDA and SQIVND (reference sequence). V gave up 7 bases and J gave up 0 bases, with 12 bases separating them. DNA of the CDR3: TGTGCCAGTACTCGACAACCCGCTAACTATGGCTACACCTTC. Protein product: CASTRQPANYGYTF. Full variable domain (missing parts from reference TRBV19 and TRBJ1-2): DGGITQSPKYLFRKEGQNVTLSCEQNLNHDAMYWYRQDPGQGLRLIYYSQIVNDFQKGDIAEGYSVSREKKESFPLTVTSAQKNPTAFYLCASTRQPANYGYTFGSGTRLTVV.

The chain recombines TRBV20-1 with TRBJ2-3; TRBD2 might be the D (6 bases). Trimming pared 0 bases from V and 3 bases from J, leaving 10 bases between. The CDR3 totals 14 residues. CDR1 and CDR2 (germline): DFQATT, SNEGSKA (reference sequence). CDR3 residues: CSAREPGATDTQYF. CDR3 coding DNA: TGCAGTGCTAGAGAGCCGGGAGCTACAGATACGCAGTATTTT.

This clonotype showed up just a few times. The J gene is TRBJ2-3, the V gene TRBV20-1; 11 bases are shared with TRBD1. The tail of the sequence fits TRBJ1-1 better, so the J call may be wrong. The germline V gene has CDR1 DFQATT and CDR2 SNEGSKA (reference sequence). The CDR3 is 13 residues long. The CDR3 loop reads CSASPGQGVKAFF. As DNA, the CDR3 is TGCAGTGCTTCACCGGGACAGGGGGTAAAAGCTTTCTTT.

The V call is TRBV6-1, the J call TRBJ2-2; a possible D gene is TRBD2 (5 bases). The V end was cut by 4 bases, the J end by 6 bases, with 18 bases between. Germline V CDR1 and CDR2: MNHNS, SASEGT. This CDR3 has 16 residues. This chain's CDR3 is CASSAASSLAAGELFF. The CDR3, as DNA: TGTGCCAGCAGTGCGGCTAGCAGCCTTGCGGCCGGGGAGCTGTTTTTT.

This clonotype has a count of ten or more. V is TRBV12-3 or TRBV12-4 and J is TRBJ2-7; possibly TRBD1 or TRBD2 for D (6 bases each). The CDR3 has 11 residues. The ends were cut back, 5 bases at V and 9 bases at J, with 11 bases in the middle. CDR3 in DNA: TGTGCCAGCAGTCAGGAGGGGGTGCAGTACTTC. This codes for CASSQEGVQYF.

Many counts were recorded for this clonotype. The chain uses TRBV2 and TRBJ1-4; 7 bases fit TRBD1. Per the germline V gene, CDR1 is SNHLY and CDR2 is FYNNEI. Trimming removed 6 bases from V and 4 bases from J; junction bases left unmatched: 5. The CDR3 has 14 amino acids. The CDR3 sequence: CASRKGQINEKLFF. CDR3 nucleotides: TGTGCCAGCAGGAAGGGACAGATTAATGAAAAACTGTTTTTT.

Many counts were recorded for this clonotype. The CDR3, as DNA: TGTGCCAGAAGGACGGGAAGCACAGATACGCAGTATTTT. Its translation is CARRTGSTDTQYF. The rearrangement links TRBV2 to TRBJ2-3; D is perhaps TRBD2 (5 bases). Germline-derived CDR1 and CDR2 are SNHLY and FYNNEI. V lost 9 bases, J lost 0 bases, and 10 bases lay in between. The length of the CDR3 is 13 residues.

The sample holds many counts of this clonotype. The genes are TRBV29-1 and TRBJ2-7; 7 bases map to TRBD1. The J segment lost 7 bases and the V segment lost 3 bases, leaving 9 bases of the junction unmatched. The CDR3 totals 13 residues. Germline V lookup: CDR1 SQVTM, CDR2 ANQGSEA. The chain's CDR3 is CSVEAQGVGEQYF. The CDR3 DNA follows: TGCAGCGTTGAGGCCCAGGGGGTGGGAGAGCAGTACTTC.

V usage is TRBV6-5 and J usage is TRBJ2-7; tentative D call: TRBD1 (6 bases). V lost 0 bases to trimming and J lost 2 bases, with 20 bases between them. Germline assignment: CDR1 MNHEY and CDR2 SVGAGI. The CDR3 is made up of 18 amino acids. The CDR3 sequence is CASSYSSKGTMEPYEQYF. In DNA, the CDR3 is TGTGCCAGCAGTTACTCGAGTAAGGGGACAATGGAACCCTACGAGCAGTACTTC.

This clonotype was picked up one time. CDR3 amino acids: CASSTGGGAKNIQYF. In DNA, the CDR3 is TGTGCCAGTAGTACAGGGGGCGGTGCCAAAAACATTCAGTACTTC. The chain has TRBV19 and TRBJ2-4, with 8 bases identical to TRBD1. Germline CDR1 is LNHDA and CDR2 is SQIVND (reference sequence). This CDR3 is built from 15 residues. V was pared by 4 bases and J by 1 base, with 3 bases of the junction left unmatched.

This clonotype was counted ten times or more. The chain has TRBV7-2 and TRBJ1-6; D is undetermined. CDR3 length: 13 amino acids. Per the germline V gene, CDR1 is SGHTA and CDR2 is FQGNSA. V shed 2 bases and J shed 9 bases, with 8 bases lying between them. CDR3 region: CASSLIEVSPLHF. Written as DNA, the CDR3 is TGTGCCAGCAGCTTAATAGAGGTTTCACCCCTCCACTTT. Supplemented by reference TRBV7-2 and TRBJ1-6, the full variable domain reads GAGVSQSPSNKVTEKGKDVELRCDPISGHTALYWYRQSLGQGLEFLIYFQGNSAPDKSGLPSDRFSAERTGGSVSTLTIQRTQQEDSAVYLCASSLIEVSPLHFGNGTRLTVT.

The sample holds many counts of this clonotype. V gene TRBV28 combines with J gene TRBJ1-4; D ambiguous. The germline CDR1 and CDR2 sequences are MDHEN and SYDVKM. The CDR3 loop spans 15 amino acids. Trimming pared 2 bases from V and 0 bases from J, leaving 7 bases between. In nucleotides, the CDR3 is TGTGCCAGCAGTTTAGACGGAGCAACTAATGAAAAACTGTTTTTT. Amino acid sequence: CASSLDGATNEKLFF.

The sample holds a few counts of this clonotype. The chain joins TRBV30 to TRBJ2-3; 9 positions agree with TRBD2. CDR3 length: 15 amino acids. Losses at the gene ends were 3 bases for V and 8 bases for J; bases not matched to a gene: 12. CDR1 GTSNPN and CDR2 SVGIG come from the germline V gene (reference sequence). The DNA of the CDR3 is TGTGCCTGGAGCCCAGGGGGAGCGGGAGGTAGTACGCAGTATTTT. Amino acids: CAWSPGGAGGSTQYF.

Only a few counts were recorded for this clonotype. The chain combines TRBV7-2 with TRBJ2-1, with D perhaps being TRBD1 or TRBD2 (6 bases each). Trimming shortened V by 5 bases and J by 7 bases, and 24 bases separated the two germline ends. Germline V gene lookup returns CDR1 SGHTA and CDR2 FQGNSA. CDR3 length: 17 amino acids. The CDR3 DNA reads TGTGCCAGCAGCCGATACTTCGGGGGCTACGATAGTAATGAGCAGTTCTTC. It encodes CASSRYFGGYDSNEQFF.

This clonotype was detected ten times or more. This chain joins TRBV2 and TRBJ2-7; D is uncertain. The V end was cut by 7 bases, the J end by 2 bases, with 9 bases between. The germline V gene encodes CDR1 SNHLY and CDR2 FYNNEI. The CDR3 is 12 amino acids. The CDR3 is CASIVGTYEQYF. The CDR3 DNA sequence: TGTGCCAGCATAGTGGGGACCTACGAGCAGTACTTC.

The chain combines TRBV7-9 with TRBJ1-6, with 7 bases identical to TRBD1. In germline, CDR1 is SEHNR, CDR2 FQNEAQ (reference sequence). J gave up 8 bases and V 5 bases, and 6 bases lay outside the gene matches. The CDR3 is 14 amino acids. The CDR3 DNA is TGTGCCAGCAGCGAGGGACAGATCGATTCACCCCTCCACTTT. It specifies CASSEGQIDSPLHF.

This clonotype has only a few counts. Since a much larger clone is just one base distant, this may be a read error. This CDR3 reads CASSLEELYGFTF. The CDR3 nucleotides are TGTGCCAGCAGCCTCGAGGAGCTCTATGGCTTCACCTTC. The chain uses TRBV12-3 or TRBV12-4 and TRBJ1-2, with D uncertain. CDR3 length: 13 amino acids.

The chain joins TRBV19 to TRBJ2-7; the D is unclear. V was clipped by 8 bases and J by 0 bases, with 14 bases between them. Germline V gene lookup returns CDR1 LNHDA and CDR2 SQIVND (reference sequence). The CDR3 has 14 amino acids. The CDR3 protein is CASGKTYGSYEQYF. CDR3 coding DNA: TGTGCCAGTGGAAAGACATATGGCTCCTACGAGCAGTACTTC.

The CDR3 protein is CASSVQQIPGLANEQFF. The CDR3 DNA reads as TGTGCCAGCAGCGTCCAACAGATTCCGGGACTAGCAAATGAGCAGTTCTTC. The V gene is TRBV9, the J gene TRBJ2-1; 9 bases map to TRBD2. Germline CDR1 SGDLS, CDR2 YYNGEE. The V and J ends lost 2 bases and 7 bases, in that order; junction bases with no gene match: 13. The length of the CDR3 is 17 residues.

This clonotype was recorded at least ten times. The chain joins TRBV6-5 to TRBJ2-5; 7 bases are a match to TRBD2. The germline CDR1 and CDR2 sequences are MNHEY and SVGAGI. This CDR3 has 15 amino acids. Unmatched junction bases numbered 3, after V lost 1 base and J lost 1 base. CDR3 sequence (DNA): TGTGCCAGCAGTTACTTATCGGGGGGCCAAGAGACCCAGTACTTC. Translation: CASSYLSGGQETQYF.

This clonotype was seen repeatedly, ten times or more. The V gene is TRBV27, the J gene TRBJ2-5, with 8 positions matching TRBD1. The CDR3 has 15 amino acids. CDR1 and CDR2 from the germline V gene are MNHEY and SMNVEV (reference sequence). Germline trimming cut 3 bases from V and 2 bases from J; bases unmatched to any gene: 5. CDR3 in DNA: TGTGCCAGCAGTTTGGGACAGGTTAGGCAAGAGACCCAGTACTTC. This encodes CASSLGQVRQETQYF.

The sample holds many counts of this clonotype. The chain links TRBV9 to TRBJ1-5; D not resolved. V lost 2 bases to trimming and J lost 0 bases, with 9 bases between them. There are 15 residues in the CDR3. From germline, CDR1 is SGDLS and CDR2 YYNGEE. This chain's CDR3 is CASSVDGYSNQPQHF. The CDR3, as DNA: TGTGCCAGCAGCGTGGACGGCTATAGCAATCAGCCCCAGCATTTT. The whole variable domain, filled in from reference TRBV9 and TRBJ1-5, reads DSGVTQTPKHLITATGQRVTLRCSPRSGDLSVYWYQQSLDQGLQFLIQYYNGEERAKGNILERFSAQQFPDLHSELNLSSLELGDSALYFCASSVDGYSNQPQHFGDGTRLSIL.

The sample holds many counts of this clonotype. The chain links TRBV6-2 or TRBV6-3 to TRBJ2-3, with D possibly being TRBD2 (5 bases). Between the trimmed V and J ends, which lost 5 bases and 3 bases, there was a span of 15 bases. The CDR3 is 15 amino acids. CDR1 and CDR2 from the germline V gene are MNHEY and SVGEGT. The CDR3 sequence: CASSEMSGRTDTQYF. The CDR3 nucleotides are TGTGCCAGCAGTGAAATGAGCGGAAGGACAGATACGCAGTATTTT.